A selection of T cell receptor beta chains follows, all from one sample in a study of OX40 agonist ivuxolimab in advanced cancers. Here immunoSEQ multiplex PCR was the method, and the copy in TCRdb shows in-frame clones only, minus some. The sample holds about 85,000 clones, around 87% seen once. This specimen consisted of CD4+ or CD8+ T cells sorted from blood, obtained in a trial of the OX40 agonist ivuxolimab. These receptors were taken from an adult with an advanced solid tumor such as melanoma, head and neck, liver or kidney cancer. The CDR3 runs from the conserved cysteine through the conserved F or W. The D gene is left open where the match is weak. Expanded clones get a size class; other rows say once, few or many, or leave the size out.

v_gene,j_gene,d_gene,abundance,CDR3aa,CDR3nt
TRBV28,TRBJ1-1,-,-,CASSEGGANTEAFF,TGTGCCAGCAGCGAGGGGGGGGCCAACACTGAAGCTTTCTTT
TRBV5-5,TRBJ2-7,-,once,CASSLAGAPYYEQYF,TGTGCCAGCAGCTTGGCTGGGGCACCCTACTACGAGCAGTACTTC
TRBV9,TRBJ1-1,TRBD1,-,CASSAFQGAGEQAFF,TGTGCCAGCAGCGCCTTCCAGGGGGCAGGCGAGCAAGCTTTCTTT
TRBV2,TRBJ2-5,-,-,CASGWGSRETQYF,TGTGCCTCGGGGTGGGGGAGTAGGGAGACCCAGTACTTC
TRBV25-1,TRBJ2-3,-,-,CASSERRGSRADTQYF,TGTGCCAGCAGTGAGCGGAGGGGGAGTCGGGCAGATACGCAGTATTTT
TRBV7-9,TRBJ1-3,-,-,CASSSDAGNTIYF,TGTGCCAGCAGCTCGGACGCGGGGAACACCATATATTTT
TRBV5-6,TRBJ2-3,-,-,CASSPTGVRRVDTQYF,TGTGCCAGCAGCCCTACGGGAGTCCGCCGGGTGGATACGCAGTATTTT
TRBV11-2,TRBJ2-3,-,-,CASSLVTSTDTQYF,TGTGCCAGCAGCTTAGTTACTAGCACAGATACGCAGTATTTT
TRBV19,TRBJ2-3,-,few,CASTSRGAADTQYF,TGTGCCAGTACCTCTCGAGGGGCGGCAGATACGCAGTATTTT
TRBV6-1,TRBJ1-2,-,-,CASSYRARGYGYTF,TGTGCCAGCTCTTACCGGGCCCGGGGCTATGGCTACACCTTC
TRBV7-8,TRBJ1-1,TRBD1,-,CASRKEVRGTGRFGTEAFF,TGTGCCAGCCGAAAGGAGGTTCGCGGGACAGGGAGGTTCGGGACTGAAGCTTTCTTT
TRBV10-3,TRBJ2-7,TRBD1,-,CAITGTGSYEQYF,TGTGCCATTACCGGGACAGGCTCCTACGAGCAGTACTTC
TRBV27,TRBJ1-1,-,once,CASSFTSPGNTEAFF,TGTGCCAGCAGTTTCACCTCGCCAGGGAACACTGAAGCTTTCTTT
TRBV7-2,TRBJ1-2,TRBD1,-,CASSLFVDRAGGYTF,TGTGCCAGCAGCTTATTCGTCGACAGGGCTGGCGGCTACACCTTC
TRBV5-1,TRBJ1-1,-,-,CASSLAQQGNTEAFF,TGCGCCAGCAGCTTGGCCCAACAGGGGAACACTGAAGCTTTCTTT
TRBV14,TRBJ2-7,TRBD2,-,CASSQVSGREQYF,TGTGCCAGCAGCCAAGTCAGCGGGAGGGAGCAGTACTTC
TRBV5-5,TRBJ1-3,TRBD1,-,CASTFIPGTVTGNTIYF,TGTGCCAGCACCTTCATTCCGGGGACAGTAACTGGAAACACCATATATTTT
TRBV10-3,TRBJ2-1,-,-,CAIRGWQNNYNEQFF,TGTGCCATCAGAGGATGGCAGAATAATTACAATGAGCAGTTCTTC
TRBV30,TRBJ2-1,-,-,CAWVQGMGSYNEQFF,TGTGCCTGGGTACAGGGAATGGGCTCCTACAATGAGCAGTTCTTC
TRBV30,TRBJ1-2,-,-,CASSGGYYGYTF,TGTGCCTCCAGTGGAGGTTACTATGGCTACACCTTC
TRBV5-4,TRBJ1-1,-,-,CASSLGLGQRGNTEAFF,TGTGCCAGCAGCTTGGGTTTGGGGCAGAGGGGAAACACTGAAGCTTTCTTT
TRBV18,TRBJ2-5,-,-,CASSLGQKETQYF,TGTGCCAGCTCACTCGGGCAAAAAGAGACCCAGTACTTC
TRBV13,TRBJ2-1,TRBD1,-,CASSDRTGGNEQFF,TGTGCCAGCAGCGACCGGACAGGGGGAAATGAGCAGTTCTTC
TRBV10-3,TRBJ1-3,-,-,CAITSPRPSSGNTIYF,TGTGCCATCACCAGCCCGAGGCCGAGCTCTGGAAACACCATATATTTT
TRBV5-1,TRBJ2-7,TRBD2,few,CASSLVAGISNEQYF,TGCGCCAGCAGCTTAGTAGCGGGAATTTCTAACGAGCAGTACTTC
TRBV7-2,TRBJ1-2,-,-,CASSLGINYGYTF,TGTGCCAGCAGCTTAGGTATCAACTATGGCTACACCTTC
TRBV7-6,TRBJ2-5,-,-,CASSLRGSGTQYF,TGTGCCAGCAGCTTAAGGGGGAGTGGGACCCAGTACTTC
TRBV28,TRBJ2-7,-,-,CASRSAERMFHEQYF,TGTGCCAGCAGGTCGGCCGAGCGAATGTTCCACGAGCAGTACTTC
TRBV19,TRBJ1-3,-,-,CATRRGSGNTIYF,TGTGCCACCCGTCGGGGATCTGGAAACACCATATATTTT
TRBV6-5,TRBJ1-2,-,-,CASSPSRAPYGYTF,TGTGCCAGCAGTCCCTCCCGGGCCCCCTATGGCTACACCTTC
TRBV15,TRBJ1-3,-,-,CATSREGAGNTIYF,TGTGCCACCAGCAGAGAGGGGGCTGGAAACACCATATATTTT
TRBV28,TRBJ2-2,-,-,CASTQTGYRGTGELFF,TGTGCCAGCACGCAAACAGGGTACCGGGGCACCGGGGAGCTGTTTTTT
TRBV19,TRBJ1-5,-,-,CASSRWTLQPQHF,TGTGCCAGTAGTAGGTGGACTCTTCAGCCCCAGCATTTT
TRBV28,TRBJ2-2,TRBD2,-,CASSPIRAGGPSIIGELFF,TGTGCCAGCAGTCCCATCAGAGCGGGAGGGCCCTCGATAATCGGGGAGCTGTTTTTT
TRBV9,TRBJ1-1,-,-,CASRVGDRGTEAFF,TGTGCCAGCAGGGTTGGGGATCGAGGGACTGAAGCTTTCTTT
TRBV2,TRBJ1-2,TRBD1,-,CASSQGQALGYTF,TGTGCCAGCAGTCAGGGACAGGCGTTAGGCTACACCTTC
TRBV6-5,TRBJ2-1,-,-,CASRPSTVNEQFF,TGTGCCAGCAGGCCCTCCACAGTCAATGAGCAGTTCTTC
TRBV7-2,TRBJ2-1,-,-,CASRRDSYNEQFF,TGTGCCAGCAGGAGGGACTCCTACAATGAGCAGTTCTTC
TRBV14,TRBJ2-1,TRBD2,-,CASSRTSGGVYNEQFF,TGTGCCAGCAGCCGGACTAGCGGGGGGGTCTACAATGAGCAGTTCTTC
TRBV30,TRBJ2-7,-,-,CAWSTGSSFEQYF,TGTGCCTGGAGTACGGGGAGTTCGTTCGAGCAGTACTTC
TRBV14,TRBJ1-6,-,few,CASSQDQGYNSPLHF,TGTGCCAGCAGCCAAGATCAAGGCTATAATTCACCCCTCCACTTT